This TCR beta chain was sequenced during a study of blood T cells in healthy people across ages. Findings of the study overall: Among long-lived donors, naive CD4+ cells were more numerous and diversity higher than in aged donors.

V lost 1 base, J lost 3 bases, and 13 bases lay in between. CDR3 length: 16 residues. Germline V gene lookup returns CDR1 SNHLY and CDR2 FYNNEI. Through a sample-barcoded 5' primer and a J-beta primer mix, a second PCR was run for roughly 7 to 12 cycles. With 12 random nucleotides, a template-switch adaptor tagged each individual cDNA molecule. TCRdb independently ran MiXCR on the 5' RACE reads; one entry per CDR3 protein. The table includes 550,000 to 750,000 distinct CDR3 sequences, over 20% detected once. Concerning this clonotype itself: Its antigen is undetermined.

Ranging in age from about 6 to 95, the donors were healthy Caucasian individuals from Russia. Total RNA extraction produced at least 5 micrograms (per sample) for the study. This receptor was taken from a man between 65 and 85 years old in good health. The genes are TRBV2 and TRBJ2-4; D call uncertain. Sequencing was performed on blood. This CDR3 is CASSEGRPIGKNIQYF. The CDR3 DNA reads TGTGCCAGCAGTGAAGGCAGGCCTATAGGCAAAAACATTCAGTACTTC. Based on the CDR3 plus reference TRBV2 and TRBJ2-4, the full variable domain is EPEVTQTPSHQVTQMGQEVILRCVPISNHLYFYWYRQILGQKVEFLVSFYNNEISEKSEIFDDQFSVERPDGSNFTLKIRSTKLEDSAMYFCASSEGRPIGKNIQYFGAGTRLSVL.